These 18 T cell receptor beta chains originate from one sample sequenced in a study of chronic HIV infection and antiretroviral therapy. TCRdb reprocessed the 5' RACE reads via MiXCR and lists one record per CDR3 protein. Among 40,000 to 50,000 distinct CDR3 sequences listed, under 20% were seen once. Input material: peripheral blood. The receptors derive from an adult who had HIV and had not received antiretroviral therapy, or was an uninfected healthy control (not recorded which).

The sample holds a few counts of this clonotype. The gene calls are TRBV9 and TRBJ2-3, with TRBD2 as a possible D gene (6 bases). The CDR3 runs to 15 residues. Germline lookup yields CDR1 SGDLS and CDR2 YYNGEE. Trimming took 3 bases from V and 4 from J, leaving 15 bases between them. The CDR3 DNA reads TGTGCCAGCAGCGCTGCGAATGGAGGGGCAGATACGCAGTATTTT. It yields the protein CASSAANGGADTQYF.

The table lists this clonotype with a few counts. The gene calls are TRBV6-6 and TRBJ2-3, with D tentatively TRBD1 or TRBD2 (5 bases each). The CDR3 sequence is 15 residues long. The germline V gene has CDR1 MNHNY and CDR2 SVGAGI (reference sequence). Trimming cost V 6 bases and J 2 bases, with 15 bases left between them. DNA of the CDR3: TGTGCCAGCAGAATGTACCGGGGCAACACAGATACGCAGTATTTT. Its translation is CASRMYRGNTDTQYF.

This clonotype has just a few counts. This sequence joins TRBV29-1 and TRBJ1-2; maybe TRBD1 (6 bases). The CDR3 consists of 12 residues. V lost 7 bases, J lost 4 bases, and 13 bases lay in between. Germline V gives CDR1 SQVTM, CDR2 ANQGSEA. The CDR3 nucleotides read TGCAGCGCTGGACAGATTACCTATGGCTACACCTTC. It encodes CSAGQITYGYTF.

V is TRBV4-1 and J is TRBJ2-4; TRBD2 matches 9 bases. The V gene end was trimmed by 0 bases and the J gene end by 6 bases; junction bases not matched to a gene: 9. The CDR3 consists of 17 residues. CDR1 MGHRA and CDR2 YSYEKL come from the germline V gene. The CDR3 nucleotides are TGCGCCAGCAGCCAAGATCGGAGCGGGAGGTGGGGAAACATTCAGTACTTC. Its protein product is CASSQDRSGRWGNIQYF.

The V call is TRBV28, the J call TRBJ2-7; 7 bases fit TRBD1. CDR1 MDHEN and CDR2 SYDVKM come from the germline V gene. The V segment lost 3 bases and the J segment 2 bases; nucleotides outside the gene matches: 7. The CDR3 runs to 15 residues. The CDR3 DNA reads TGTGCCAGCAGTTTTGTAGGGCAGGGGGCCTACGAGCAGTACTTC. This translates into CASSFVGQGAYEQYF.

The chain carries TRBV28 and TRBJ1-1; perhaps TRBD1 as D (6 bases). This CDR3 is 18 amino acids long. Trimming pared 3 bases from V and 1 base from J, leaving 21 bases between. Germline V gene data show CDR1 as MDHEN and CDR2 as SYDVKM. The chain's CDR3 is CASSLPPLQGLRNTEAFF. The CDR3 DNA reads as TGTGCCAGCAGTTTGCCCCCATTGCAGGGGCTGAGGAACACTGAAGCTTTCTTT. Drawing the rest from reference TRBV28 and TRBJ1-1, the complete variable domain is DVKVTQSSRYLVKRTGEKVFLECVQDMDHENMFWYRQDPGLGLRLIYFSYDVKMKEKGDIPEGYSVSREKKERFSLILESASTNQTSMYLCASSLPPLQGLRNTEAFFGQGTRLTVV.

V usage is TRBV29-1 and J usage is TRBJ1-1; D is undetermined. V was clipped by 0 bases and J by 9 bases, with 11 bases between them. In germline, CDR1 is SQVTM, CDR2 ANQGSEA. The CDR3 has 12 amino acids. The CDR3, as DNA: TGCAGCGTTGAAGATCAGAGGATTAAAGCTTTCTTT. This codes for CSVEDQRIKAFF.

The rearrangement joins TRBV12-3 or TRBV12-4 to TRBJ1-4; unclear D gene. The CDR3 covers 13 residues. With 1 base removed from V and 7 bases from J, the gap between germline ends came to 7 bases. CDR3 sequence reads: CASSLGPFEKLFF. CDR3 in DNA: TGTGCCAGCAGTTTAGGGCCATTTGAAAAACTGTTTTTT.

The chain links TRBV10-3 to TRBJ1-5; a weak D match, TRBD1 (6 bases). Germline assignment: CDR1 ENHRY and CDR2 SYGVKD. V dropped 3 bases and J dropped 4 bases, with 16 bases sitting between them. The CDR3 length is 16 residues. CDR3 sequence reads: CAISEPSRGRNQPQHF. The CDR3 nucleotides are TGTGCCATCAGTGAACCCTCCAGGGGCCGAAATCAGCCCCAGCATTTT.

The sample holds a few counts of this clonotype. V and J are TRBV28 and TRBJ2-3; 7 nucleotides agree with TRBD2. After removal of 3 bases from V and 6 bases from J, the junction contained 9 bases not matched to a gene. The CDR3 has 15 residues. Germline lookup yields CDR1 MDHEN and CDR2 SYDVKM. Here the CDR3 DNA reads TGTGCCAGCAGTTTGGTAGGGAGGGCCACGGATACGCAGTATTTT. This gives the protein CASSLVGRATDTQYF.

The J gene is TRBJ2-1, the V gene TRBV19, with 8 positions matching TRBD2. The junction had 11 bases not matched to a gene; V was cut back by 8 bases and J by 5 bases. Looked up from germline, CDR1 is LNHDA and CDR2 is SQIVND (reference sequence). The CDR3 runs 15 residues. The CDR3 region has the DNA TGTGCCAGTGCATTTATCGGGACTAGGCACAATGAGCAGTTCTTC. Its translation is CASAFIGTRHNEQFF.

This chain connects TRBV18 to TRBJ2-1; 10 bases align to TRBD2. Trimming at V came to 6 bases and at J to 16 bases, leaving 12 bases not matched to a gene. The germline V gene encodes CDR1 KGHSH and CDR2 LQKENI. The CDR3 sequence is 13 residues long. The CDR3 DNA reads as TGTGCCAGCTCCCCTAGCGGGAGTATAAGAGGATTCTTC. Protein sequence: CASSPSGSIRGFF.

This clonotype occurred many times. The chain combines TRBV6-5 with TRBJ1-6; D uncertain. The V end was cut by 0 bases, the J end by 13 bases, with 10 bases between. The CDR3 has 13 amino acids. Germline V CDR1 and CDR2: MNHEY, SVGAGI. The CDR3 loop reads CASSYSEWRPLHF. Written as DNA, the CDR3 is TGTGCCAGCAGTTACTCTGAGTGGAGGCCCCTCCACTTT.

This clonotype came up a few times. This chain joins TRBV29-1 and TRBJ2-7, with D perhaps matching TRBD2 (6 bases). Germline V gene data show CDR1 as SQVTM and CDR2 as ANQGSEA. The V gene lost 6 bases and the J gene lost 2 bases, with 11 bases spanning the gap. The CDR3 totals 12 residues. CDR3 amino acids: CSVRGLTYEQYF. CDR3 DNA: TGCAGCGTCCGGGGACTGACCTACGAGCAGTACTTC.

This clonotype occurred a few times. The rearrangement joins TRBV27 to TRBJ2-1, with D uncertain. The germline V and J ends were trimmed by 5 bases and 2 bases, with 13 bases remaining between them. The CDR3 spans 15 residues. Germline V gene lookup returns CDR1 MNHEY and CDR2 SMNVEV (reference sequence). CDR3 nucleotide sequence: TGTGCCAGCAGTACACCAAGGGTACCCTACAATGAGCAGTTCTTC. Protein sequence: CASSTPRVPYNEQFF.

This chain links TRBV12-3 or TRBV12-4 with TRBJ1-1, with a possible D match to TRBD1 (5 bases). This CDR3 has 17 residues. Trimming pared 6 bases from V and 5 bases from J, leaving 25 bases between. The CDR3 region has the DNA TGTGCCAGCAGGCCGCCCAGACAGACCGGGCGTTGGACTGAAGCTTTCTTT. Translating gives CASRPPRQTGRWTEAFF.

This chain joins TRBV10-3 and TRBJ2-3; no reliable D call. CDR3 length equals 11 residues. Trimming removed 8 bases from V and 0 bases from J, with 3 bases in between. The germline V gene has CDR1 ENHRY and CDR2 SYGVKD. CDR3 sequence reads: CAIASTDTQYF. The DNA for the CDR3 is TGTGCCATCGCCAGCACAGATACGCAGTATTTT.

This CDR3 is CASSPRDRAPGELFF. In DNA form, the CDR3 reads TGTGCCAGCAGCCCCCGGGACAGGGCCCCCGGGGAGCTGTTTTTT. The chain has TRBV7-3 and TRBJ2-2, with 9 bases lining up with TRBD1. Unmatched junction bases numbered 7, after V lost 5 bases and J lost 6 bases. CDR1 is SGHTA and CDR2 is FQGTGA in the germline V gene. The length of the CDR3 is 15 residues.